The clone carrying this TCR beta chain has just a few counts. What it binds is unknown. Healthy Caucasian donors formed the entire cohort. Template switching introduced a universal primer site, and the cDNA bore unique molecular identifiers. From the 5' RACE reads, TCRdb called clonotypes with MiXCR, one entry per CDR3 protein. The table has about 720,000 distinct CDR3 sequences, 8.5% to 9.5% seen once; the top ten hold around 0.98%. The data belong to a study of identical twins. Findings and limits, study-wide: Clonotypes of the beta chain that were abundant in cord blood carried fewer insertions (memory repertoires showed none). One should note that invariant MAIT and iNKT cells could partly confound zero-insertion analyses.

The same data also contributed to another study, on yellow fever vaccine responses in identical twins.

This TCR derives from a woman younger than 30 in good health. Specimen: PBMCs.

This CDR3 reads CASSYSSVGNEQFF. DNA of the CDR3: TGTGCCAGCAGTTACTCGAGCGTCGGCAATGAGCAGTTCTTC. The chain couples TRBV6-5 to TRBJ2-1, with D hard to call. Germline V CDR1 and CDR2: MNHEY, SVGAGI. The CDR3 runs 14 residues. V was clipped by 0 bases and J by 6 bases, with 9 bases between them.